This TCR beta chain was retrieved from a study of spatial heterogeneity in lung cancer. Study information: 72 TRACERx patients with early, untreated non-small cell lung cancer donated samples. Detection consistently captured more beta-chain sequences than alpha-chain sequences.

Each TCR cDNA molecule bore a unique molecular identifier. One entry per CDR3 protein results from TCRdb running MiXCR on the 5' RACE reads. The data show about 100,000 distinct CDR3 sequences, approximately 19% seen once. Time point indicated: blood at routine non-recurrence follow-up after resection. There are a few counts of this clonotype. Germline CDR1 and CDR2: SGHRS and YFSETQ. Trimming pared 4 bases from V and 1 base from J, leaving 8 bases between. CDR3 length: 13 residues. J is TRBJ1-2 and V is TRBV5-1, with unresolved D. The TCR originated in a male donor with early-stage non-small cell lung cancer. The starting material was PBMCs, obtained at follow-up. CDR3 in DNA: TGCGCCAGCAGCACGGAGAGTAACTATGGCTACACCTTC. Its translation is CASSTESNYGYTF.